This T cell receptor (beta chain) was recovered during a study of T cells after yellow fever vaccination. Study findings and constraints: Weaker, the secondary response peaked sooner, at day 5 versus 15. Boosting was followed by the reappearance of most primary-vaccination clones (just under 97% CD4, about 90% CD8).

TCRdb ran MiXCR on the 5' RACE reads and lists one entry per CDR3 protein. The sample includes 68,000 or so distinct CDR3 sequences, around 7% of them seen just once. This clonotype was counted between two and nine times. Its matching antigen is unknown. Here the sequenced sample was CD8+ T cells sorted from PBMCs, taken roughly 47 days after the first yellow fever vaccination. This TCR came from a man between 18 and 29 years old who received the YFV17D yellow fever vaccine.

The CDR3 DNA is TGTGCCAGCAGCCCGCAGGGTCTTGATACGCAGTATTTT. Protein product: CASSPQGLDTQYF. The chain employs TRBV7-6 and TRBJ2-3; D may be TRBD1 (5 bases). This CDR3 has 13 residues. Germline V lookup: CDR1 SGHVS, CDR2 FNYEAQ. The ends were cut back, 5 bases at V and 6 bases at J, with 12 bases in the middle.